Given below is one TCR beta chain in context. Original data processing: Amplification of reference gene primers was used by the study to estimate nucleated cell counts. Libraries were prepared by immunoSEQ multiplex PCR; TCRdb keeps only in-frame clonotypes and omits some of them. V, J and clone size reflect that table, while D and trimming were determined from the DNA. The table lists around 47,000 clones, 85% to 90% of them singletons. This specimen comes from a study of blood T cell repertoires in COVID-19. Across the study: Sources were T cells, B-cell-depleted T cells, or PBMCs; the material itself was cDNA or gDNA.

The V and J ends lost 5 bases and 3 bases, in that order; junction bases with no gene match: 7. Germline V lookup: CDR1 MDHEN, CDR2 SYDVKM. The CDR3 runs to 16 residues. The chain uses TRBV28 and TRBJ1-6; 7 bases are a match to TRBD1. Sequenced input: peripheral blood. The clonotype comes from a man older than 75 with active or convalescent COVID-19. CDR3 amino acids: CASSPLGGYYNSPLHF. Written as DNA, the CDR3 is TGTGCCAGCAGTCCCCTAGGGGGCTACTATAATTCACCCCTCCACTTT.